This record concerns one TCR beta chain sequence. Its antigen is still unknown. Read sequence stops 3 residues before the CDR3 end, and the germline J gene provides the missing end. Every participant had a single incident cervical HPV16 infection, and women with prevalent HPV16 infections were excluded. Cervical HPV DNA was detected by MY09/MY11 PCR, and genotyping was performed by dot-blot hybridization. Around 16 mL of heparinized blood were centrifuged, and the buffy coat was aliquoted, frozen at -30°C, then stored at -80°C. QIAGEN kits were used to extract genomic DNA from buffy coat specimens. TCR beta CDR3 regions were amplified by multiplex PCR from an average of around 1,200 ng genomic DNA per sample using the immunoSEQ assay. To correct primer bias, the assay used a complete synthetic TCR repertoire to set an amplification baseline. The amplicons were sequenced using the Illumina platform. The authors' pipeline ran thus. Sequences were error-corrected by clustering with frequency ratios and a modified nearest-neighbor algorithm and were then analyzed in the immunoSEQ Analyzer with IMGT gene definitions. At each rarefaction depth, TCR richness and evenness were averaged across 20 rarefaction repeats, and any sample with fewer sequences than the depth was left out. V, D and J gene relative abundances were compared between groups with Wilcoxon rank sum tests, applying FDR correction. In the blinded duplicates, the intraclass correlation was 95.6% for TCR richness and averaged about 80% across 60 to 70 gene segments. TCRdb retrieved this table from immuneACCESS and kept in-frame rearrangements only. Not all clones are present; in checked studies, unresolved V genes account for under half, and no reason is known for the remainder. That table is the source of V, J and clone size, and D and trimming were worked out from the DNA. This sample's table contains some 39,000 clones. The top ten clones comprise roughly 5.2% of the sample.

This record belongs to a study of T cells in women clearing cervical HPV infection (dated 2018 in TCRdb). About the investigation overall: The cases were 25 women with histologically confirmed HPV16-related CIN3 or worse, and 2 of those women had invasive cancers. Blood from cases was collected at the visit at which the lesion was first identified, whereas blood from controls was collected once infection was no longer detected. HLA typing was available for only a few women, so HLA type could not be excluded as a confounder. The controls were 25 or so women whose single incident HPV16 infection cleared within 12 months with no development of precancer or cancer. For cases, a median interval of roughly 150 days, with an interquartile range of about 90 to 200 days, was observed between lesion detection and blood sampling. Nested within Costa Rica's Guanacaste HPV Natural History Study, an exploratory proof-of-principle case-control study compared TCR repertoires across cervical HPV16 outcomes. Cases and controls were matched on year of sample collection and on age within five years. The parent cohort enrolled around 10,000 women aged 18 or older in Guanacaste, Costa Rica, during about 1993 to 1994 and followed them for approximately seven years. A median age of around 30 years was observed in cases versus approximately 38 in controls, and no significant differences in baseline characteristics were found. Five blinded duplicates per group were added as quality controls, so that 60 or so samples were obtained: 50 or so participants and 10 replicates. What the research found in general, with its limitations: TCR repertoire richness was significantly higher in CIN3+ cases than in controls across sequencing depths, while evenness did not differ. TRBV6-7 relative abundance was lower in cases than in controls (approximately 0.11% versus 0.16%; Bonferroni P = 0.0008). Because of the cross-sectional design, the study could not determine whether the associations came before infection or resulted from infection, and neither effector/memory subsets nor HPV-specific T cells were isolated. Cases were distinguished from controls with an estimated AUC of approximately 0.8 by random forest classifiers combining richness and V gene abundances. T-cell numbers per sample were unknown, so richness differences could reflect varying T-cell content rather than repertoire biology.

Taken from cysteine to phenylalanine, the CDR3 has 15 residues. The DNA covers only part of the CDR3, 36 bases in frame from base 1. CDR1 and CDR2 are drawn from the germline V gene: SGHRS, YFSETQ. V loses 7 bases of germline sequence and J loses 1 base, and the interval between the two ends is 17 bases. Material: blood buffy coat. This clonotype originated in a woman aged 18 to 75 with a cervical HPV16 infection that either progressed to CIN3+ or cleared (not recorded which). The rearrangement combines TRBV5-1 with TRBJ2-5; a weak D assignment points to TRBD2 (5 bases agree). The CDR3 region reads CASGLGSSGQETQYF. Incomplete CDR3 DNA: TGCGCCAGCGGCCTAGGGTCCAGCGGCCAAGAGACC.